The 17 T cell receptor beta chains given below trace back to one sample, sequenced in a study of cytomegalovirus exposure and HLA in healthy donors. Sequenced by immunoSEQ multiplex PCR; TCRdb stores in-frame clones only, minus some. The sample holds more than 80,000 clones, about 85% seen once. The sample was PBMCs. The receptor source for this set is a woman younger than 35 in good health and CMV-seropositive.

This clone came up once. This rearrangement joins TRBV19 to TRBJ1-2; D may be TRBD1 (6 bases). CDR1 and CDR2 from the germline V gene are LNHDA and SQIVND (reference sequence). The CDR3 consists of 15 residues. V lost 0 bases and J 3 bases, leaving 11 bases between the germline ends. CDR3 sequence (DNA): TGTGCCAGTAGTATAGATCAGGGGCGCGACTATGGCTACACCTTC. The encoded protein is CASSIDQGRDYGYTF.

This chain uses TRBV15 with TRBJ1-4, with D possibly TRBD1 on 5 matching bases. Germline lookup yields CDR1 LNHNV and CDR2 YYDKDF (reference sequence). The CDR3 extends over 15 amino acids. Trimming shortened V by 1 base and J by 3 bases, and 9 bases separated the two germline ends. The CDR3 spells CATSRAGRANEKLFF. The CDR3 DNA sequence: TGTGCCACCAGCAGAGCGGGCAGGGCTAATGAAAAACTGTTTTTT.

The J gene is TRBJ2-7, the V gene TRBV11-1, with 7 nucleotides matching TRBD1. Germline-derived CDR1 and CDR2 are SGHAT and FQDESV (reference sequence). The CDR3 totals 14 residues. V trimming: 3 bases; J trimming: 4 bases; junction bases outside the gene matches: 6. The CDR3 spells CASSFTGARYEQYF. The CDR3 DNA is TGTGCCAGCAGCTTTACAGGGGCGCGTTACGAGCAGTACTTC.

This chain uses TRBV5-8 with TRBJ2-7; no clear D gene. CDR1 is SGHTS, CDR2 YDEGEE, per germline. The CDR3 runs to 14 residues. V lost 0 bases and J lost 1, with 8 bases in between. In DNA, the CDR3 is TGTGCCAGCAGCTTGGGTTCGGTTTCCTACGAGCAGTACTTC. It encodes CASSLGSVSYEQYF.

The chain carries TRBV18 and TRBJ2-3; 8 bases line up with TRBD1. This CDR3 has 16 amino acids. V was clipped by 1 base and J by 3 bases; unmatched bases: 6. Germline V lookup: CDR1 KGHSH, CDR2 LQKENI. The CDR3 reads CASSPRQGTTTDTQYF. CDR3 nucleotide sequence: TGTGCCAGCTCACCACGACAGGGGACCACTACAGATACGCAGTATTTT.

This rearrangement joins TRBV7-8 to TRBJ2-2; D is uncertain. Trimming took off 1 base at V and 0 bases at J, with 12 bases between the two ends. The V gene's germline CDR1 is SGHVS and CDR2 FQNEAQ. The CDR3 spans 17 residues. CDR3 coding DNA: TGTGCCAGCAGCTTAGAGCCGACACAGCCGAACACCGGGGAGCTGTTTTTT. This translates into CASSLEPTQPNTGELFF.

The rearrangement links TRBV4-1 to TRBJ1-5, with 9 bases lining up with TRBD1. The germline V gene has CDR1 MGHRA and CDR2 YSYEKL. This CDR3 has 18 amino acids. The V segment lost 4 bases and the J segment 1 base; nucleotides outside the gene matches: 11. CDR3 residues: CASSLPTGGNNSNQPQHF. CDR3 bases: TGCGCCAGCAGCCTGCCGACAGGGGGTAATAACAGCAATCAGCCCCAGCATTTT.

The rearrangement uses TRBV5-5 and TRBJ1-5, with TRBD1 matching over 8 bases. After removal of 3 bases from V and 7 bases from J, the junction contained 9 bases not matched to a gene. CDR3 length equals 15 residues. In germline, CDR1 is SGHKS, CDR2 YYEKEE (reference sequence). For the CDR3, the DNA is TGTGCCAGCAGCTGGCATCAGGGGGCCACCCAGCCCCAGCATTTT. Protein: CASSWHQGATQPQHF.

This chain joins TRBV9 and TRBJ2-7; a weak D match, TRBD1 (6 bases). The germline V and J ends were trimmed by 1 base and 2 bases, with 16 bases remaining between them. The CDR3 contains 16 residues. Germline V CDR1 and CDR2: SGDLS, YYNGEE. The CDR3 DNA sequence: TGTGCCAGCAGCGTAACCGGGGCCAGGGGCCCCTACGAGCAGTACTTC. This translates into CASSVTGARGPYEQYF.

The chain combines TRBV2 with TRBJ2-1, with a tentative D call TRBD1 (6 bases). Germline loops: CDR1 SNHLY, CDR2 FYNNEI. The V and J ends lost 3 bases and 0 bases respectively, with 9 bases between them. The CDR3 has 15 residues. CDR3 DNA sequence: TGTGCCAGCAGTGAGTGGGACAACTCCTACAATGAGCAGTTCTTC. Translated, it gives CASSEWDNSYNEQFF.

The rearrangement links TRBV2 to TRBJ2-2; 8 bases map to TRBD2. The V segment lost 8 bases and the J segment 6 bases; nucleotides outside the gene matches: 8. Germline V gene lookup returns CDR1 SNHLY and CDR2 FYNNEI. The CDR3 consists of 14 residues. CDR3 bases: TGTGCCAGCCAAGGCAGCGGGGGAGCCGGGGAGCTGTTTTTT. Translating gives CASQGSGGAGELFF.

This clone was observed a few times. The rearrangement joins TRBV19 to TRBJ1-5; D is undetermined. The CDR3 is made up of 14 amino acids. The V and J ends lost 5 bases and 1 base respectively, with 9 bases between them. Germline lookup yields CDR1 LNHDA and CDR2 SQIVND (reference sequence). CDR3 in amino acids: CASSAPGSNQPQHF. DNA for the CDR3: TGTGCCAGTAGTGCCCCGGGAAGCAATCAGCCCCAGCATTTT.

V gene TRBV6-1 combines with J gene TRBJ2-1, with TRBD1 identical over 10 bases. Germline-derived CDR1 and CDR2 are MNHNS and SASEGT. Losses at the gene ends were 5 bases for V and 6 bases for J; bases not matched to a gene: 10. The CDR3 runs 16 residues. The CDR3 nucleotides read TGTGCCAGCAGTAAAGAGGGGACAGGGGTCTTCAATGAGCAGTTCTTC. This codes for CASSKEGTGVFNEQFF.

The DNA for the CDR3 is TGCGCCAGCAGCCTCACAATTGGGCGCACAGATACGCAGTATTTT. It specifies CASSLTIGRTDTQYF. The genes are TRBV4-1 and TRBJ2-3, with no clear D. The CDR3 runs to 15 residues. Germline V gene sequence: CDR1 MGHRA, CDR2 YSYEKL. V was trimmed by 4 bases and J by 1 base, leaving 12 bases between them.

This sequence joins TRBV4-1 and TRBJ2-5; unclear D gene. V lost 0 bases and J lost 1, with 9 bases in between. This CDR3 has 15 residues. Per the germline V gene, CDR1 is MGHRA and CDR2 is YSYEKL. CDR3 loop: CASSQDPGPQETQYF. Written as DNA, the CDR3 is TGCGCCAGCAGCCAAGATCCCGGTCCCCAAGAGACCCAGTACTTC.

The chain links TRBV28 to TRBJ2-5, with 8 bases that match TRBD1. Germline CDR1 MDHEN, CDR2 SYDVKM. J gave up 3 bases and V 4 bases, and 4 bases lay outside the gene matches. CDR3 size: 14 residues. This CDR3 reads CASSSPTGEETQYF. DNA of the CDR3: TGTGCCAGCAGTTCCCCGACAGGGGAAGAGACCCAGTACTTC.

V and J are TRBV14 and TRBJ1-2, with D uncertain. V was shortened by 4 bases and J by 4 bases, with 19 bases between the two germline ends. The length of the CDR3 is 16 residues. The germline CDR1 and CDR2 sequences are SGHDN and FVKESK. The CDR3 reads CASSPLGSPSSYGYTF. CDR3 bases: TGTGCCAGCAGCCCTCTCGGGTCCCCTTCGAGCTATGGCTACACCTTC.